Sequencing of this T cell receptor beta chain was carried out in a study of regulatory T cells in long-lasting Graves disease. This clonotype was observed at least ten times. The antigen is undetermined. Trimming stripped 6 bases from V and 7 bases from J, with 12 bases between. This CDR3 spans 12 amino acids. According to the study, TCR beta libraries were built with iRepertoire HTBI primers and CDR3-region Arm-PCR. Per the authors' pipeline: Identification yielded 55 to 75 TRBV and under 15 TRBJ segments across samples. TCRdb used MiXCR to reprocess the multiplex PCR reads, holding one entry per CDR3 protein. TCRdb's processing, not the authors' own work, is the source of the V and J calls. The table lists under 500,000 distinct CDR3 sequences, roughly 15% of them singletons. Time point: newly diagnosed GD, antithyroid drugs for less than 3 months. Extracted RNA from PBMCs served as the source of the TCR library.

Study-level findings and limits: It was in persistent disease that TRBV28, TRBJ1-2 and TRBJ2-5 were favored.

This same sample was also taken into another study, of T cells in Graves' hyperthyroidism and ophthalmopathy. Turning to that study: When the TCR CDR3 underwent first-round RT-PCR, the HTBI primer set was used.

The chain uses TRBV12-3 or TRBV12-4 and TRBJ1-2, with D perhaps matching TRBD1 (5 bases). Specimen: peripheral blood mononuclear cells (PBMCs), collected at new diagnosis, from a patient treated with antithyroid drugs. The origin of this receptor is a woman aged 30 to 39 with Graves disease. Here the CDR3 DNA reads TGTGCCAGCAGAGAATCAGGGCCTGGCTACACCTTC. Translated, it gives CASRESGPGYTF.